The clone carrying this TCR beta chain has a single count. Per the authors' pipeline: The assay estimated nucleated cells by amplifying reference gene primers. Sequencing was performed with immunoSEQ multiplex PCR; in TCRdb, only in-frame clones are kept and a portion is missing. That table is the source of V, J and clone size, and D and trimming were worked out from the DNA. The sample records about 210,000 clones, about four fifths being singletons. This sample stems from a study of blood T cell repertoires in COVID-19. Study information: Acute and convalescent COVID-19 specimens originated in the United States, Italy and Spain. The analysed material was cDNA or gDNA that came from T cells, B-cell-depleted T cells, or PBMCs.

Between the trimmed V and J ends, which lost 5 bases and 6 bases, there was a span of 13 bases. The germline V gene has CDR1 WNHNN and CDR2 SYGVQD (reference sequence). CDR3 length: 13 residues. Sequenced sample: peripheral blood. This chain uses TRBV10-1 with TRBJ1-2; D not resolved. The clonotype originates from a man in his 60s with acute or convalescent COVID-19. The CDR3 DNA reads TGCGCCAGCAGTCGTGGCAGAGGGCATGGCTACACCTTC. It specifies CASSRGRGHGYTF.